Listed below are T cell receptor beta chains from one sample, sequenced in a study of identical twins. TCRdb reanalysed the 5' RACE reads using MiXCR and keeps one entry per CDR3 protein. The sample lists roughly 720,000 distinct CDR3 sequences, approximately 18% occurring once. The same sample was also used in a study of T cells expressing NK-cell markers.

The sequencing input was PBMCs. These receptors all stem from a woman under 30 in good health. Each CDR3 is given without its conserved first and last residue.

TRBV5-1	TRBJ1-5	ASSLDPVGLGQPQH
TRBV5-1	TRBJ2-1	ASSGALAEYNEQF
TRBV12-3/TRBV12-4	TRBJ2-1	ASSSGLAGVDEQF
TRBV5-1	TRBJ1-1	ASSLGSDAYTEAF
TRBV20-1	TRBJ1-6	SASDRYNSPLH
TRBV10-3	TRBJ2-7	AISERITYEQY
TRBV5-6	TRBJ1-4	ASSLIINEKLF
TRBV5-4	TRBJ2-1	ASSLALRTSGANEQF
TRBV7-2	TRBJ2-3	ASSSDWDTQY
TRBV12-3/TRBV12-4	TRBJ1-2	ASIWQSTYT
TRBV9	TRBJ1-1	ASKPQGSTEAF
TRBV4-3	TRBJ2-7	ASSQDLSSGNYEQY
TRBV29-1	TRBJ2-1	SAATSVYNEQF
TRBV7-9	TRBJ2-1	ASSLGLAGDDEQF